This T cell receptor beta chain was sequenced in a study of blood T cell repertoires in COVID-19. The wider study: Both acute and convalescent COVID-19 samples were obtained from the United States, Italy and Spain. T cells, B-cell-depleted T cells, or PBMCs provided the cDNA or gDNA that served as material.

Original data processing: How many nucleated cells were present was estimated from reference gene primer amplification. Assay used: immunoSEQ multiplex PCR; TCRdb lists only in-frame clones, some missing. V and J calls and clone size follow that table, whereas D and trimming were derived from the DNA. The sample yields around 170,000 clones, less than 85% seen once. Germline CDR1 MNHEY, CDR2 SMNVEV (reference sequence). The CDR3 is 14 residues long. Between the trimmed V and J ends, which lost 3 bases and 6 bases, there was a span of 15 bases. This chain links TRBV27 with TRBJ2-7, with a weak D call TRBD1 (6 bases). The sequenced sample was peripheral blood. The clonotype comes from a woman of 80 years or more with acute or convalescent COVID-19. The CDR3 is CASSLLPGEGEQYF. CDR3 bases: TGTGCCAGCAGTTTGTTGCCAGGGGAAGGCGAGCAGTACTTC.